These 12 T cell receptor beta chains originate from one sample sequenced in a study of PD-L1 blockade in urothelial cancer (dated by TCRdb to 2017 to 2019). The sample's time point label, decoded: pretreatment peripheral blood. Preparation of the library involved the immunoSEQ multiplex PCR assay. Entries here come from immuneACCESS through TCRdb and include only in-frame sequences with V and J called. Some clones fail to appear in such tables; in the studies checked, an unresolved V gene covers under half of the shortfall, and the cause of the remainder is unknown. Within this sample are fewer than 45,000 clones, with roughly 90% of them counted one time only. The top ten clonotypes cover roughly 25% of the sample. Source: PBMCs, taken around atezolizumab (anti-PD-L1) treatment. The receptors were sampled from a donor at least 40 years old with urothelial cancer.

This rearrangement joins TRBV5-6 to TRBJ2-2; 8 bases align to TRBD1. J was trimmed by 0 bases and V by 1 base; bases with no gene match: 2. The CDR3 runs to 16 residues. The V gene's germline CDR1 is SGHDT and CDR2 YYEEEE. The CDR3 sequence is CASSLWTGSNTGELFF. The CDR3 DNA is TGTGCCAGCAGCTTGTGGACAGGGTCGAACACCGGGGAGCTGTTTTTT.

This chain links TRBV6-1 with TRBJ2-5, with D maybe TRBD1 (5 bases). The CDR3 runs 14 residues. Germline V CDR1 and CDR2: MNHNS, SASEGT. The V end lost 7 bases, the J end lost 5 bases, and 17 bases lay between the germline ends. The CDR3, as DNA: TGTGCCAGCACCAACTATGCCCCAGGGGAGACCCAGTACTTC. This encodes CASTNYAPGETQYF.

The gene calls are TRBV28 and TRBJ2-2; D is perhaps TRBD2 (5 bases). The germline V gene encodes CDR1 MDHEN and CDR2 SYDVKM. There are 14 residues in the CDR3. Trimming left V 10 bases short and J 6 bases short, with 18 bases between. In DNA, the CDR3 is TGTGCCACCCGACAAATCTGGGAGCCCGGGGAGCTGTTTTTT. Its protein is CATRQIWEPGELFF.

In its sample, this clone was seen a few times. This chain uses TRBV7-6 with TRBJ2-5; TRBD2 might be the D (5 bases). CDR1 and CDR2 from the germline V gene are SGHVS and FNYEAQ. The CDR3 has 15 residues. Deletions cut 2 bases from V and 2 bases from J, with 12 bases between. The DNA of the CDR3 is TGTGCCAGCAGCTTACCTGACGGGATGCAAGAGACCCAGTACTTC. Amino acids: CASSLPDGMQETQYF.

The CDR3 loop is CASSQDPPGSGIGSYNEQFF. The CDR3 DNA reads as TGCGCCAGCAGCCAAGATCCTCCTGGAAGCGGAATCGGCTCCTACAATGAGCAGTTCTTC. The chain uses TRBV4-1 and TRBJ2-1; D is possibly TRBD2 (5 bases). The CDR3 runs to 20 residues. The germline CDR1 and CDR2 sequences are MGHRA and YSYEKL. V lost 0 bases and J lost 0, with 21 bases in between.

The chain combines TRBV15 with TRBJ2-1; weak D call: TRBD2 (6 bases). Germline V lookup: CDR1 LNHNV, CDR2 YYDKDF (reference sequence). This CDR3 has 15 residues. V was shortened by 3 bases and J by 10 bases, with 19 bases between the two germline ends. For the CDR3, the DNA is TGTGCCACCAGCAGTGGGGTCCGACTAGTCGACGAGCAGTTCTTC. Translating gives CATSSGVRLVDEQFF.

The gene calls are TRBV19 and TRBJ2-6, with 10 bases aligning to TRBD1. The ends lost 4 bases at V and 3 bases at J; junction bases unmatched: 3. In germline, CDR1 is LNHDA, CDR2 SQIVND (reference sequence). The CDR3 is made up of 16 amino acids. The CDR3: CASSRQGAGGANVLTF. CDR3 nucleotide sequence: TGTGCCAGTAGTAGACAGGGGGCCGGTGGGGCCAACGTCCTGACTTTC.

This clone was counted a single time. The genes are TRBV29-1 and TRBJ2-5; 13 bases match TRBD2. The V gene's germline CDR1 is SQVTM and CDR2 ANQGSEA. This CDR3 has 15 amino acids. Trimming removed 3 bases from V and 4 bases from J; junction bases left unmatched: 5. The CDR3 loop is CSVDGLAGDSETQYF. The CDR3 DNA sequence: TGCAGCGTTGACGGACTAGCGGGAGATTCAGAGACCCAGTACTTC.

The rearrangement joins TRBV9 to TRBJ2-6; tentative D call: TRBD2 (5 bases). The CDR3 sequence is 17 residues long. V lost 1 base to trimming and J lost 0 bases, with 11 bases between them. Germline loops: CDR1 SGDLS, CDR2 YYNGEE. CDR3 bases: TGTGCCAGCAGCGTACCGGGGTCGAACTCTGGGGCCAACGTCCTGACTTTC. Protein product: CASSVPGSNSGANVLTF.

The genes are TRBV19 and TRBJ2-1; 12 nucleotides align to TRBD2. This CDR3 has 15 amino acids. Trimming cost V 6 bases and J 9 bases; bases outside gene matches: 9. Germline lookup yields CDR1 LNHDA and CDR2 SQIVND (reference sequence). The CDR3 bases are TGTGCCAGTAGCACCCTAGCGGGAGGGCCTTCTGAGCAGTTCTTC. This translates into CASSTLAGGPSEQFF.

This clone has just a few counts. The gene calls are TRBV19 and TRBJ2-5; TRBD2 agrees at 12 bases. Germline V gene lookup returns CDR1 LNHDA and CDR2 SQIVND (reference sequence). The ends lost 5 bases at V and 1 base at J; junction bases unmatched: 8. The CDR3 is 17 residues long. CDR3 protein: CASSPLGTSGPQETQYF. DNA of the CDR3: TGTGCCAGTAGTCCCCTGGGGACTAGCGGGCCCCAAGAGACCCAGTACTTC.

The chain links TRBV18 to TRBJ1-2; the match to TRBD1 covers 7 bases. V dropped 9 bases and J dropped 8; count of bases not matched to a gene: 12. There are 13 residues in the CDR3. CDR1 KGHSH and CDR2 LQKENI come from the germline V gene. CDR3 nucleotide sequence: TGTGCCAGTTCCACCGACAGGGTCGAGGGCTACACCTTC. Residues: CASSTDRVEGYTF.